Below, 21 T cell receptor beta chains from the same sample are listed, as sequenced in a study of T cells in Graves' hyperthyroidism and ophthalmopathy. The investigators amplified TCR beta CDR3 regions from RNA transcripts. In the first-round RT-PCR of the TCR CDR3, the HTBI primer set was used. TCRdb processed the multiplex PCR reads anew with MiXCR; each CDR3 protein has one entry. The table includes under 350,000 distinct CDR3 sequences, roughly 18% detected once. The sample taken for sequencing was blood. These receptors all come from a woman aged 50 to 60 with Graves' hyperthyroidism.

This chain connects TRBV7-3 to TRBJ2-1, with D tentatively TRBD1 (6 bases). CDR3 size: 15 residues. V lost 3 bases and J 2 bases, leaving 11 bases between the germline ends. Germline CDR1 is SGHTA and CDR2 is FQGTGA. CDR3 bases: TGTGCCAGCAGCTTGAGAGGGGGAGCCTACAATGAGCAGTTCTTC. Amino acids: CASSLRGGAYNEQFF. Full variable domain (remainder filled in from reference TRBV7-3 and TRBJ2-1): GAGVSQTPSNKVTEKGKYVELRCDPISGHTALYWYRQSLGQGPEFLIYFQGTGAADDSGLPNDRFFAVRPEGSVSTLKIQRTERGDSAVYLCASSLRGGAYNEQFFGPGTRLTVL.

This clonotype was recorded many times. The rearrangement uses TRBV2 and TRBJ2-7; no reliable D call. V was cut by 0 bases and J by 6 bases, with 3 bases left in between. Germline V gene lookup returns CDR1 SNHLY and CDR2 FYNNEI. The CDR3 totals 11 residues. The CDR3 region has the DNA TGTGCCAGCAGTGAAGCCGCCGAGCAGTACTTC. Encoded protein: CASSEAAEQYF.

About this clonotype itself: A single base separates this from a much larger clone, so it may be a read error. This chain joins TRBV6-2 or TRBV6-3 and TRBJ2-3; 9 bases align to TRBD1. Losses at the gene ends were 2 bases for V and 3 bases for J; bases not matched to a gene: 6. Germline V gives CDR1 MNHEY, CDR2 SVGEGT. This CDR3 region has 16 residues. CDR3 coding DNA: TGTGCCAGCAGTTACCGTAGGGACAGGGAAACAGATACGCAGTATTTT. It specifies CASSYRRDRETDTQYF.

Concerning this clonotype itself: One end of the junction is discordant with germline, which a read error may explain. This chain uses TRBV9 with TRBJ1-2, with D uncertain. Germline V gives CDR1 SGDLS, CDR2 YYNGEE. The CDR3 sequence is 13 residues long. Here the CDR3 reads CASSVAPNYGHTF. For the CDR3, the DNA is TGTGCCAGCAGCGTAGCTCCTAACTATGGCCACACCTTC.

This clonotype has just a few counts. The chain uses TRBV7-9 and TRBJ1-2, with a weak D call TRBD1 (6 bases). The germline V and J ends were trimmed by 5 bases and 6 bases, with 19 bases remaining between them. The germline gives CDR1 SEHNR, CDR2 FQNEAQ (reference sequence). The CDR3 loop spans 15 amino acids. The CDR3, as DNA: TGTGCCAGCAGCACGGATCCCGGGACAACGGATGGCTACACCTTC. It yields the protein CASSTDPGTTDGYTF.

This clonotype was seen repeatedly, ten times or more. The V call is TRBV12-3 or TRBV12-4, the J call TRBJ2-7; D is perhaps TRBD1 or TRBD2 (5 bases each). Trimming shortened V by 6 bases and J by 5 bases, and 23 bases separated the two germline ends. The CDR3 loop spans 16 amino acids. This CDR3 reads CASSPRGEAVKDEQYF. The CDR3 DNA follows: TGTGCCAGCAGCCCGCGAGGGGAAGCCGTTAAGGACGAGCAGTACTTC.

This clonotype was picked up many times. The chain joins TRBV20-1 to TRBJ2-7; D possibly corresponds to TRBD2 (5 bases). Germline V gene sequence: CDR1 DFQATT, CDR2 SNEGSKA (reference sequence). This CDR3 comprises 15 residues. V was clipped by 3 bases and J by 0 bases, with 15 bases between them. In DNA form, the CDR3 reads TGCAGTGCTAGGCCTCCGGAAGGAGGCTCCTACGAGCAGTACTTC. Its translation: CSARPPEGGSYEQYF.

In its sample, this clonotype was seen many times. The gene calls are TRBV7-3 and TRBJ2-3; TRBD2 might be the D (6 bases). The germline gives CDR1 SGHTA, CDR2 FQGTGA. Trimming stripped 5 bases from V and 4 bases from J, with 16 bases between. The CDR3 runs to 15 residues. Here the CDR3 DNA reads TGTGCCAGCAGCCCCGGCGGGGTGGGGGCAGATACGCAGTATTTT. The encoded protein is CASSPGGVGADTQYF.

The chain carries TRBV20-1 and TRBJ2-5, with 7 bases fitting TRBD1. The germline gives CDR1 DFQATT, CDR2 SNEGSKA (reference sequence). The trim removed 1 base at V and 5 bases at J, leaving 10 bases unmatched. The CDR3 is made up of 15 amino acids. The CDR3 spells CSARGWQGEWETQYF. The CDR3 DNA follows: TGCAGTGCTAGAGGATGGCAGGGGGAATGGGAGACCCAGTACTTC.

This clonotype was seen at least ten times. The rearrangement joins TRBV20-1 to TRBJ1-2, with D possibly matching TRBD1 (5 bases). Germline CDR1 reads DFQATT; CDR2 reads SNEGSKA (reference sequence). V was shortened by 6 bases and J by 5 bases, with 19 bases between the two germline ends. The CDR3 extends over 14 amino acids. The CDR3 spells CSATLTRGPYGYTF. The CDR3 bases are TGCAGTGCCACTTTGACGAGGGGTCCTTATGGCTACACCTTC.

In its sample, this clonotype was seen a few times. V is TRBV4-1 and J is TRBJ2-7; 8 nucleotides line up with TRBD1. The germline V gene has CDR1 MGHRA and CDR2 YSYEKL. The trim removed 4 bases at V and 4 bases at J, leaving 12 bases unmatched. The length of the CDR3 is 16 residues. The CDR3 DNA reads TGCGCCAGCAGCCCCGAACGGTCAGGGGGCTTTTACGAGCAGTACTTC. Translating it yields CASSPERSGGFYEQYF.

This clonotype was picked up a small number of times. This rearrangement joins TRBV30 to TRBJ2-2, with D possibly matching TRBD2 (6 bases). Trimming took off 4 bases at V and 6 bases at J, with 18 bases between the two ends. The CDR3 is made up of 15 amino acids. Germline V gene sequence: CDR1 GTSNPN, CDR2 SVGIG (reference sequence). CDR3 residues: CAWIFGGRFAGELFF. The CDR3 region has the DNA TGTGCCTGGATATTTGGAGGGAGATTCGCCGGGGAGCTGTTTTTT.

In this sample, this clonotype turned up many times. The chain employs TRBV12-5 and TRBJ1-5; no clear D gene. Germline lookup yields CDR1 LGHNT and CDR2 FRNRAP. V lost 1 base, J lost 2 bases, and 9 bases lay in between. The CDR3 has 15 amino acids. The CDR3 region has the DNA TGTGCTAGTGGTTTGGGTTGGGGAGGCAATCAGCCCCAGCATTTT. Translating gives CASGLGWGGNQPQHF.

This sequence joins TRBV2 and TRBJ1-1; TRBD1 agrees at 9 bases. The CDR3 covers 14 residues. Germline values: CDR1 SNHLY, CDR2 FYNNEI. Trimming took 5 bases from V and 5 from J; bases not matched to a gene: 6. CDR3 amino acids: CASSLDRGGTEAFF. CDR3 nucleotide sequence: TGTGCCAGCAGTTTGGACAGGGGTGGTACTGAAGCTTTCTTT.

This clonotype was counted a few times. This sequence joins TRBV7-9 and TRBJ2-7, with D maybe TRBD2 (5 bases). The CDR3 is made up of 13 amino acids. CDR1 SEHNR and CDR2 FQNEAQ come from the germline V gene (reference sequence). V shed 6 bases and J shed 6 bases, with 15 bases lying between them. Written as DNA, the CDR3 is TGTGCCAGCAGACCTACAGAACGGGGCGAGCAGTACTTC. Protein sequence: CASRPTERGEQYF.

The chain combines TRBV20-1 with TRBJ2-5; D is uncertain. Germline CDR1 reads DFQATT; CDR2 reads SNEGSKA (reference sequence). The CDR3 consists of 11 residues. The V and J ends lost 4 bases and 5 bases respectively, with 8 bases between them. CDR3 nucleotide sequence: TGCAGTGCTAAACAGTGGGAGACCCAGTACTTC. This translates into CSAKQWETQYF.

This chain's CDR3 is CASSMGLTSLDEQYF. The CDR3 bases are TGTGCCAGTAGTATGGGACTGACCTCCCTAGACGAGCAGTACTTC. J is TRBJ2-7 and V is TRBV19; weak D call: TRBD2 (6 bases). CDR1 and CDR2 (germline): LNHDA, SQIVND (reference sequence). The CDR3 consists of 15 residues. The V end lost 3 bases, the J end lost 5 bases, and 17 bases lay between the germline ends.

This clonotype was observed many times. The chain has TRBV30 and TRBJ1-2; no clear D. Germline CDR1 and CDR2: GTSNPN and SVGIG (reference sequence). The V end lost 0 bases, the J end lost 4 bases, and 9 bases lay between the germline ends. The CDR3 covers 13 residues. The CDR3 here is CAWSVHGPYGYTF. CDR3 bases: TGTGCCTGGAGTGTACACGGACCCTATGGCTACACCTTC.

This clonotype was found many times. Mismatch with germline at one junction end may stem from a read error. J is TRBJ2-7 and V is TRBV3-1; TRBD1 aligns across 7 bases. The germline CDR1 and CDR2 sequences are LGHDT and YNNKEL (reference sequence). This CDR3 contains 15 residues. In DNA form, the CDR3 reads TGTGCCAGCAGCAAAGACAGGGTTAGGGCCTACGAGCAGTACTTC. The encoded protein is CASSKDRVRAYEQYF.

The CDR3 reads CAWSTGQGPYGYTF. CDR3 sequence (DNA): TGTGCCTGGAGTACAGGACAGGGTCCCTATGGCTACACCTTC. This chain links TRBV30 with TRBJ1-2; the match to TRBD1 covers 8 bases. J was trimmed by 4 bases and V by 2 bases; bases with no gene match: 6. Germline loops: CDR1 GTSNPN, CDR2 SVGIG (reference sequence). The CDR3 has 14 residues.

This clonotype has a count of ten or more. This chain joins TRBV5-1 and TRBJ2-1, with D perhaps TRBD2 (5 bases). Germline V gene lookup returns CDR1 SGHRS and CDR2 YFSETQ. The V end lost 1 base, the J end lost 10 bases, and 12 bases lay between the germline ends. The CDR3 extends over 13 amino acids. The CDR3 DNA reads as TGCGCCAGCAGCTTGAGAGGGATTAGCGAGCAGTTCTTC. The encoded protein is CASSLRGISEQFF.